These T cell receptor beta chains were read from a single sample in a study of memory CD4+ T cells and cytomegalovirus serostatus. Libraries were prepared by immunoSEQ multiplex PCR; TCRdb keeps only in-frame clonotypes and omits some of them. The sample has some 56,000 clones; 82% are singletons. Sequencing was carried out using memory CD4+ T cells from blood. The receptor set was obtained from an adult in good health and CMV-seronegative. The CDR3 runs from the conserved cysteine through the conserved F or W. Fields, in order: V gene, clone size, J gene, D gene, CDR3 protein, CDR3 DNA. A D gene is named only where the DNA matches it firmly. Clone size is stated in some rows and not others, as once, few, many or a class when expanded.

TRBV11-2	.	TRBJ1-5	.	CASSLSWGSPQHF	TGTGCCAGCAGCTTAAGTTGGGGTAGCCCCCAGCATTTT
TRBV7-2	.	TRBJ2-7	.	CASSLAPGRYEQYF	TGTGCCAGCAGCTTAGCCCCGGGGAGATACGAGCAGTACTTC
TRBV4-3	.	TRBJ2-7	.	CASSQSRDGGEQYF	TGCGCCAGCAGCCAATCCCGGGACGGAGGGGAGCAGTACTTC
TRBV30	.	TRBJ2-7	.	CAWSVHGIHEQYF	TGTGCCTGGAGTGTACATGGGATCCACGAGCAGTACTTC
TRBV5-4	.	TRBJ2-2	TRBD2	CASSFPGLAGKDGELFF	TGTGCCAGCAGCTTCCCGGGGCTAGCGGGGAAAGACGGGGAGCTGTTTTTT
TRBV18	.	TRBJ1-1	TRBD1	CASSSGQGTTEAFF	TGTGCCAGCTCATCAGGACAGGGTACCACTGAAGCTTTCTTT
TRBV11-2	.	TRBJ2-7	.	CASSLGGRYEQYF	TGTGCCAGCAGCTTGGGGGGTAGGTACGAGCAGTACTTC
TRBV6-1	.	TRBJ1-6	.	CASSARDGNNSPLHF	TGTGCCAGCAGTGCACGGGACGGTAATAATTCACCCCTCCACTTT
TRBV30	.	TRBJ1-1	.	CAWSDYPGLMNTEAFF	TGTGCCTGGAGTGATTACCCGGGACTGATGAACACTGAAGCTTTCTTT
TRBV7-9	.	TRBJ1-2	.	CASSFEGSRQYLGYTF	TGTGCCAGCAGCTTCGAGGGTTCCCGACAGTACCTTGGCTACACCTTC
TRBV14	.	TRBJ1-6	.	CASSPLGFGDSPLHF	TGTGCCAGCAGCCCCTTGGGGTTCGGGGATTCACCCCTCCACTTT
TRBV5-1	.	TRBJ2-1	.	CASSRDLGANEQFF	TGCGCCAGCAGTCGAGACCTGGGGGCCAATGAGCAGTTCTTC
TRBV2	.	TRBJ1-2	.	CASSEKGGYGYTF	TGTGCCAGCAGTGAGAAAGGGGGCTATGGCTACACCTTC
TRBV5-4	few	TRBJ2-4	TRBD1	CASSFGTAKEAKNIQYF	TGTGCCAGCAGCTTCGGGACAGCTAAAGAAGCCAAAAACATTCAGTACTTC
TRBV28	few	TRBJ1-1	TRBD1	CASSFRTGEAFF	TGTGCCAGCAGCTTCAGGACAGGGGAAGCTTTCTTT
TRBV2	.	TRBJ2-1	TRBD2	CASGPGLASYNEQFF	TGTGCCAGCGGCCCGGGACTAGCTTCCTACAATGAGCAGTTCTTC
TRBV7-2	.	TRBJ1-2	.	CASSLAAAGDHGYTF	TGTGCCAGCAGCTTAGCGGCAGCGGGAGACCATGGCTACACCTTC
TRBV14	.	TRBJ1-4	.	CASSQEKGGPNEKLFF	TGTGCCAGCAGCCAAGAGAAAGGGGGACCTAATGAAAAACTGTTTTTT
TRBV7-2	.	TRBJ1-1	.	CASSPRGGPGTEAFF	TGTGCCAGCAGCCCTAGGGGGGGTCCGGGGACTGAAGCTTTCTTT
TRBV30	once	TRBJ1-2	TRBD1	CAWSRLRGQPLYGYTF	TGTGCCTGGAGTCGATTACGGGGACAGCCTCTCTATGGCTACACCTTC
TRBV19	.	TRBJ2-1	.	CASSSLEAAGAYEQFF	TGTGCCAGTAGTTCTCTAGAGGCTGCAGGGGCGTATGAGCAGTTCTTC
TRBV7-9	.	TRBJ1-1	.	CASRVDRILSRTEAFF	TGTGCCAGCAGAGTTGACAGGATCTTATCAAGGACTGAAGCTTTCTTT
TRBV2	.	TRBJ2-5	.	CASRQWGSQETQYF	TGTGCCAGCAGGCAATGGGGTTCCCAAGAGACCCAGTACTTC
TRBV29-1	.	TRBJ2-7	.	CSVGKNTPSYEQYF	TGCAGCGTTGGCAAAAACACACCCTCCTACGAGCAGTACTTC
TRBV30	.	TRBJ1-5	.	CAWTKNSNQPQHF	TGTGCCTGGACAAAGAATAGCAATCAGCCCCAGCATTTT
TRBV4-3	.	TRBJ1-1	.	CASSRQIADTEAFF	TGCGCCAGCAGCCGCCAGATCGCGGACACTGAAGCTTTCTTT
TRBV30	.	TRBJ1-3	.	CAWDLGGAGNTIYF	TGTGCCTGGGACCTTGGTGGTGCTGGAAACACCATATATTTT
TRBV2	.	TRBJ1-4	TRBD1	CASTYTTGGEKLFF	TGTGCCAGTACTTACACGACAGGGGGGGAAAAACTGTTTTTT